Listed below are T cell receptor beta chains from one sample, sequenced in a study of cytomegalovirus exposure and HLA in healthy donors. Only in-frame clones appear in the TCRdb table, and some are missing; sequencing was by immunoSEQ multiplex PCR. The table has some 190,000 clones, around 88% seen once. The specimen sequenced was PBMCs. The receptors originated from a woman aged 30 to 39 in good health and CMV-seronegative. Each CDR3 is given with its conserved first and last residue. Fields, in order: D gene, J gene, V gene, clone size, CDR3 DNA, CDR3 protein. A D gene is named only where the DNA matches it firmly. Not all rows give a size; the values are once, few, many and, for expanded clones, a class.

D: -; J: TRBJ2-2; V: TRBV9; size: -; DNA: TGTGCCAGCAGCGTAGTACAGGGGGGGACCGGGGAGCTGTTTTTT; CDR3: CASSVVQGGTGELFF
D: TRBD2; J: TRBJ2-3; V: TRBV30; size: few; DNA: TGTGCCTGGAGTCTCGCGTCTAGCGGGGTCACAGATACGCAGTATTTT; CDR3: CAWSLASSGVTDTQYF
D: TRBD1; J: TRBJ2-3; V: TRBV5-1; size: -; DNA: TGCGCCAGCAGCTTGGTGACAGGGGAGGCAGATACGCAGTATTTT; CDR3: CASSLVTGEADTQYF
D: TRBD2; J: TRBJ2-5; V: TRBV6-6; size: -; DNA: TGTGCCAGCAGTTTGGGACTAGCGGCCTCCTGGGAGACCCAGTACTTC; CDR3: CASSLGLAASWETQYF
D: -; J: TRBJ2-2; V: TRBV29-1; size: -; DNA: TGCAGCGTTCCCAGTCCGATCGGGGAGCTGTTTTTT; CDR3: CSVPSPIGELFF
D: -; J: TRBJ1-5; V: TRBV27; size: -; DNA: TGTGCCAGCAGTCCCGTCCCAGGGATAAATCAGCCCCAGCATTTT; CDR3: CASSPVPGINQPQHF
D: TRBD2; J: TRBJ2-1; V: TRBV5-1; size: -; DNA: TGCGCCAGCAGCAAGGGACTAGCTGGGGATGAGCAGTTCTTC; CDR3: CASSKGLAGDEQFF
D: -; J: TRBJ2-6; V: TRBV2; size: -; DNA: TGTGCCAGCAGTTGGGCAGGGGCCCATGGGGCCAACGTCCTGACTTTC; CDR3: CASSWAGAHGANVLTF
D: TRBD1; J: TRBJ1-2; V: TRBV28; size: -; DNA: TGTGCCAGCAGTCTACAGGGGGTTGGCTACACCTTC; CDR3: CASSLQGVGYTF
D: TRBD2; J: TRBJ2-1; V: TRBV5-4; size: -; DNA: TGTGCCAGCAGCGCGGGACTAGCGCTCTACAATGAGCAGTTCTTC; CDR3: CASSAGLALYNEQFF
D: TRBD2; J: TRBJ2-7; V: TRBV27; size: -; DNA: TGTGCCAGCAGGTTTGCTAGGACTAGCGTGGAGCAGTACTTC; CDR3: CASRFARTSVEQYF
D: TRBD2; J: TRBJ2-1; V: TRBV19; size: -; DNA: TGTGCCAGTAGTTCCCCTAGCGGGAGCCGCGATGAGCAGTTCTTC; CDR3: CASSSPSGSRDEQFF
D: TRBD2; J: TRBJ2-1; V: TRBV6-1; size: -; DNA: TGTGCCAGCAGTGAGGTAGGACTAGCGGGAGATGAGCAGTTCTTC; CDR3: CASSEVGLAGDEQFF
D: TRBD2; J: TRBJ2-3; V: TRBV14; size: -; DNA: TGTGCCAGCAGCCCGGGACCAGCGGGAGGCACAGATACGCAGTATTTT; CDR3: CASSPGPAGGTDTQYF
D: -; J: TRBJ1-3; V: TRBV19; size: -; DNA: TGTGCCAGTAGTCCTCAGCCGACAGGAGCTGGAAACACCATATATTTT; CDR3: CASSPQPTGAGNTIYF